Following are 18 T cell receptor beta chains from one sample sequenced in a study of blood T cell repertoires in COVID-19. Sequenced by immunoSEQ multiplex PCR; TCRdb stores in-frame clones only, minus some. The table lists 300,000 to 400,000 clones, around 87% of them singletons. Material: peripheral blood. All receptors come from a woman aged 60-70 years with COVID-19, enrolled during active disease.

The chain joins TRBV6-5 to TRBJ1-4; a weak D match, TRBD1 (5 bases). Germline CDR1 MNHEY, CDR2 SVGAGI. The CDR3 extends over 15 amino acids. V lost 6 bases and J lost 4, with 15 bases in between. CDR3 DNA sequence: TGTGCCAGCAGGACGGACAATACGGGTAATGAAAAACTGTTTTTT. This translates into CASRTDNTGNEKLFF.

This clone turned up a few times. The J gene is TRBJ1-1, the V gene TRBV19, with 12 bases lining up with TRBD1. This CDR3 has 20 amino acids. Germline-derived CDR1 and CDR2 are LNHDA and SQIVND (reference sequence). The trim removed 4 bases at V and 2 bases at J, leaving 17 bases unmatched. The chain's CDR3 is CASSKGTGGLLARINTEAFF. In DNA, the CDR3 is TGTGCCAGTAGTAAGGGGACAGGGGGCCTACTTGCCCGGATTAACACTGAAGCTTTCTTT. Together with reference TRBV19 and TRBJ1-1, the CDR3 gives the full variable domain: DGGITQSPKYLFRKEGQNVTLSCEQNLNHDAMYWYRQDPGQGLRLIYYSQIVNDFQKGDIAEGYSVSREKKESFPLTVTSAQKNPTAFYLCASSKGTGGLLARINTEAFFGQGTRLTVV.

V is TRBV6-5 and J is TRBJ2-7; TRBD1 matches at 9 bases. CDR1 and CDR2 (germline): MNHEY, SVGAGI. V gave up 6 bases and J gave up 3 bases; unmatched junction bases: 6. The CDR3 totals 14 residues. This CDR3 reads CASSSGTGYYEQYF. The CDR3, as DNA: TGTGCCAGCAGCTCCGGGACAGGGTACTACGAGCAGTACTTC.

The V gene is TRBV2, the J gene TRBJ2-2; D not certain. Deletions cut 4 bases from V and 6 bases from J, with 3 bases between. From germline, CDR1 is SNHLY and CDR2 FYNNEI. The CDR3 totals 11 residues. Here the CDR3 DNA reads TGTGCCAGCAGTGCGGCCGGGGAGCTGTTTTTT. Translation gives CASSAAGELFF.

This chain joins TRBV28 and TRBJ1-1; TRBD1 might be the D (6 bases). Germline CDR1 MDHEN, CDR2 SYDVKM. V was shortened by 7 bases and J by 10 bases, with 22 bases between the two germline ends. The CDR3 has 14 amino acids. The CDR3 is CASTTGQTGRGAFF. CDR3 sequence (DNA): TGTGCCAGCACTACCGGACAGACTGGTAGGGGAGCTTTCTTT.

The chain recombines TRBV7-2 with TRBJ1-5; 10 bases are shared with TRBD1. The CDR3 has 14 residues. CDR1 SGHTA and CDR2 FQGNSA come from the germline V gene. Losses at the gene ends were 5 bases for V and 4 bases for J; bases not matched to a gene: 2. The CDR3 DNA reads as TGTGCCAGCAGCCTGGACAGGGGGAATCAGCCCCAGCATTTT. The encoded protein is CASSLDRGNQPQHF.

The gene calls are TRBV5-6 and TRBJ1-1; 8 nucleotides agree with TRBD1. There are 17 residues in the CDR3. The V and J ends lost 3 bases and 1 base, in that order; junction bases with no gene match: 11. CDR1 and CDR2 from the germline V gene are SGHDT and YYEEEE. CDR3 coding DNA: TGTGCCAGCAGCTCACAGGGGGGCCGTTACTGGAACACTGAAGCTTTCTTT. Its translation is CASSSQGGRYWNTEAFF.

This clone was observed a handful of times. The genes are TRBV5-1 and TRBJ1-4, with a weak D call TRBD1 (6 bases). The CDR3 runs 20 residues. V was shortened by 2 bases and J by 8 bases, with 31 bases between the two germline ends. The germline V gene has CDR1 SGHRS and CDR2 YFSETQ. CDR3 sequence: CASSFLPQGRHSVTGEKLFF. The CDR3 DNA follows: TGCGCCAGCAGCTTCCTCCCACAGGGCCGTCATAGCGTAACGGGGGAAAAACTGTTTTTT. Looking up the rest from reference TRBV5-1 and TRBJ1-4 gives the full variable domain: KAGVTQTPRYLIKTRGQQVTLSCSPISGHRSVSWYQQTPGQGLQFLFEYFSETQRNKGNFPGRFSGRQFSNSRSEMNVSTLELGDSALYLCASSFLPQGRHSVTGEKLFFGSGTQLSVL.

This chain uses TRBV12-3 or TRBV12-4 with TRBJ2-4; D possibly corresponds to TRBD1 (5 bases). V was cut by 5 bases and J by 4 bases, with 9 bases left in between. The CDR3 is 13 residues long. The CDR3 spells CASSNRFKNIQYF. The CDR3 DNA reads as TGTGCCAGCAGTAACAGGTTTAAAAACATTCAGTACTTC.

V and J are TRBV6-6 and TRBJ1-2, with 12 positions matching TRBD1. V shed 5 bases, J shed 5 bases, and the junction held 15 bases outside the gene matches. This CDR3 is built from 18 residues. Germline loops: CDR1 MNHNY, CDR2 SVGAGI (reference sequence). CDR3 nucleotide sequence: TGTGCCAGCAGTCGAAACGCCGGCGGGACAGGGGGCGCTTATGGCTACACCTTC. This encodes CASSRNAGGTGGAYGYTF.

As for this clone: The same CDR3 can be traced to other DNA sequences in this sample. This sequence joins TRBV18 and TRBJ1-5; 7 positions agree with TRBD1. The CDR3 has 13 amino acids. The V segment lost 5 bases and the J segment 5 bases; nucleotides outside the gene matches: 3. CDR1 and CDR2 from the germline V gene are KGHSH and LQKENI. This CDR3 is CASSVDRDQPQHF. The CDR3 DNA is TGTGCCAGCTCAGTCGACAGGGATCAGCCCCAGCATTTT.

Turning to this clone: Distinct nucleotide sequences in the sample also encode this CDR3. The rearrangement joins TRBV18 to TRBJ2-1, with TRBD2 identical over 14 bases. V lost 3 bases to trimming and J lost 6 bases; unmatched junction nucleotides: 1. The CDR3 covers 15 residues. From germline, CDR1 is KGHSH and CDR2 LQKENI. CDR3 residues: CASSPTSGGANEQFF. The DNA for the CDR3 is TGTGCCAGCTCACCGACTAGCGGGGGGGCCAATGAGCAGTTCTTC.

This chain joins TRBV6-5 and TRBJ2-7, with D possibly TRBD2 on 5 matching bases. This CDR3 region has 13 residues. With 5 bases removed from V and 6 bases from J, the gap between germline ends came to 14 bases. Germline assignment: CDR1 MNHEY and CDR2 SVGAGI. In nucleotides, the CDR3 is TGTGCCAGCAGTCCGCCTTTGAGCGGCGAGCAGTACTTC. Its protein is CASSPPLSGEQYF.

The V call is TRBV5-1, the J call TRBJ1-1; D possibly corresponds to TRBD1 (6 bases). This CDR3 contains 15 residues. Trimming removed 2 bases at V and 1 base at J, with 12 bases between. Germline lookup yields CDR1 SGHRS and CDR2 YFSETQ. The CDR3 here is CASSLRSGQNTEAFF. The CDR3 DNA reads as TGCGCCAGCAGCTTAAGGTCGGGACAGAACACTGAAGCTTTCTTT.

This sequence joins TRBV18 and TRBJ2-7, with a weak D call TRBD1 (6 bases). In germline, CDR1 is KGHSH, CDR2 LQKENI. The CDR3 extends over 13 amino acids. The V gene lost 4 bases and the J gene lost 6 bases, with 13 bases spanning the gap. The CDR3 DNA is TGTGCCAGCTCACTCTTACAGGGCAGCGAGCAGTACTTC. Encoded protein: CASSLLQGSEQYF.

V is TRBV30 and J is TRBJ2-1; D not resolved. The germline V gene has CDR1 GTSNPN and CDR2 SVGIG (reference sequence). This CDR3 comprises 13 residues. The germline V and J ends were trimmed by 3 bases and 1 base, with 7 bases remaining between them. The CDR3 region has the DNA TGTGCCTGGAGCCGCGCGTCCTACAATGAGCAGTTCTTC. Translating it yields CAWSRASYNEQFF.

V usage is TRBV28 and J usage is TRBJ2-2; 12 bases match TRBD2. The CDR3 loop spans 18 amino acids. Trimming at V came to 5 bases and at J to 6 bases, leaving 13 bases not matched to a gene. Germline assignment: CDR1 MDHEN and CDR2 SYDVKM. The CDR3 sequence is CASSLPASSGGAAGELFF. The CDR3 DNA sequence: TGTGCCAGCAGTCTCCCGGCGTCTAGCGGGGGGGCTGCCGGGGAGCTGTTTTTT.

This clone was counted once. The chain recombines TRBV6-5 with TRBJ1-2; 7 bases are shared with TRBD1. CDR3 length: 14 amino acids. Germline values: CDR1 MNHEY, CDR2 SVGAGI. Trimming cost V 6 bases and J 2 bases; bases outside gene matches: 6. CDR3 DNA sequence: TGTGCCAGCAGAGACAGGGCTGCCAACTATGGCTACACCTTC. The encoded protein is CASRDRAANYGYTF.